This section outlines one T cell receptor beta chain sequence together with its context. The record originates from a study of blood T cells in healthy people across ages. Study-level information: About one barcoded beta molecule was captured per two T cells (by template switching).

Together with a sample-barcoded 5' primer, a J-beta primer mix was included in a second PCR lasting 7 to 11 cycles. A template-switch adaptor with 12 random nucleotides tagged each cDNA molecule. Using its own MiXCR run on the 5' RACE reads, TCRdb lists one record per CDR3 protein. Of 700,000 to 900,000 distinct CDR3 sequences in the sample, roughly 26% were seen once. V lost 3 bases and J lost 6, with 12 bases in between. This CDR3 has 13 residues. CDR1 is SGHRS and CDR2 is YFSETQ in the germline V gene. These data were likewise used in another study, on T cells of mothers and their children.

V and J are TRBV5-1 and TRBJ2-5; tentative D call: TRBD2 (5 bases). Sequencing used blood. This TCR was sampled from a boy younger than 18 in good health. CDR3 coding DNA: TGCGCCAGCAGCTGGACGGACGGGAAGACCCAGTACTTC. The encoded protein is CASSWTDGKTQYF.